Each of the 8 T cell receptor beta chains below was sequenced from the same sample in a study of T cell clones after liver transplantation. The repertoire was sequenced with immunoSEQ multiplex PCR; TCRdb's copy has only in-frame clones and lacks some. The sample lists 7,000 to 9,500 clones; approximately 78% were seen once. The sample was CD8+ T cells from blood, taken at the 22-month timepoint. All receptors derive from a human patient who received a liver transplant. A subset of T cells may come from the graft donor.

The chain carries TRBV5-1 and TRBJ2-5, with 9 bases identical to TRBD1. The germline V gene encodes CDR1 SGHRS and CDR2 YFSETQ. The CDR3 is made up of 15 amino acids. V shed 3 bases and J 6 bases; nucleotides not matched to a gene: 9. This CDR3 reads CASSWLGTGIKTQYF. The CDR3 DNA sequence: TGCGCCAGCAGCTGGCTCGGGACAGGGATAAAGACCCAGTACTTC.

The sample holds a few counts of this clone. V usage is TRBV4-2 and J usage is TRBJ2-7, with TRBD2 identical over 10 bases. V dropped 1 base and J dropped 7; count of bases not matched to a gene: 7. CDR1 and CDR2 from the germline V gene are LGHNA and YNFKEQ. The length of the CDR3 is 15 residues. The CDR3 region has the DNA TGTGCCAGCAGCCAAGGTGGTCTAGCGGGGGATGAGCAGTACTTC. This encodes CASSQGGLAGDEQYF.

The rearrangement joins TRBV6-4 to TRBJ2-3, with TRBD2 matching over 12 bases. The length of the CDR3 is 14 residues. In germline, CDR1 is MRHNA, CDR2 SNTAGT. The ends lost 4 bases at V and 4 bases at J; junction bases unmatched: 0. The CDR3 loop reads CASSASGGADTQYF. CDR3 sequence (DNA): TGTGCCAGCAGTGCTAGCGGGGGGGCAGATACGCAGTATTTT.

This clone has more than one count but fewer than ten. One end of the junction is discordant with germline, which a read error may explain. The chain employs TRBV7-8 and TRBJ2-7; TRBD2 is a possible D gene (5 bases). Germline CDR1 reads SGHVS; CDR2 reads FQNEAQ. CDR3 length equals 13 residues. DNA for the CDR3: TGTGCCAGCAGCTTAGCGGGGAGCGAGTCCGGGCACTTC. Translated: CASSLAGSESGHF.

V gene TRBV11-2 combines with J gene TRBJ2-1; TRBD2 matches at 8 bases. The CDR3 spans 15 residues. Trimming removed 4 bases from V and 4 bases from J; junction bases left unmatched: 6. CDR1 and CDR2 from the germline V gene are SGHAT and FQNNGV. The CDR3 bases are TGTGCCAGCAGCTATGACCAGCGGGGGTACAATGAGCAGTTCTTC. This sequence encodes CASSYDQRGYNEQFF.

V is TRBV6-6 and J is TRBJ1-2, with TRBD1 matching 7 bases. This CDR3 spans 16 amino acids. The J segment lost 8 bases and the V segment lost 0 bases, leaving 12 bases of the junction unmatched. Germline V gene sequence: CDR1 MNHNY, CDR2 SVGAGI (reference sequence). This CDR3 is CASSYSMDRTTGGYTF. The DNA of the CDR3 is TGTGCCAGCAGTTACTCGATGGACAGGACCACCGGGGGCTACACCTTC.

The V gene is TRBV7-8, the J gene TRBJ2-2; D unclear. CDR3 length equals 12 residues. V gave up 1 base and J gave up 6 bases, with 3 bases separating them. CDR1 and CDR2 from the germline V gene are SGHVS and FQNEAQ. The CDR3 protein is CASSLGPGELFF. CDR3 nucleotide sequence: TGTGCCAGCAGCTTAGGCCCCGGGGAGCTGTTTTTT.

The chain is built from TRBV4-1 and TRBJ1-4; 9 nucleotides agree with TRBD1. Germline CDR1 reads MGHRA; CDR2 reads YSYEKL. V gave up 0 bases and J gave up 8 bases; unmatched junction bases: 7. This CDR3 region has 16 residues. The chain's CDR3 is CASSQEWRQGEEKLFF. As DNA, the CDR3 is TGCGCCAGCAGCCAAGAATGGCGACAGGGGGAGGAAAAACTGTTTTTT.